These 2 T cell receptor beta chains share one sample of origin, sequenced in a study of CD8+ T cells in alopecia areata. The treatment was: oral pan-JAK inhibitor, 5-10 mg twice daily. Extracted RNA was reverse transcribed, and the resulting cDNA served as sequencing template. TCRdb keeps only in-frame clones here, not all; method: immunoSEQ multiplex PCR. The repertoire consists of about 270,000 clones, with roughly 63% occurring once and the leading ten covering more than 0.85%. The sequencing here drew on CD4+ T cells sorted from blood, taken between weeks 51 and 54, from a patient treated with tofacitinib. Source of these receptors: a human donor with alopecia areata.

V is TRBV29-1 and J is TRBJ2-3; 8 nucleotides line up with TRBD2. Germline V gives CDR1 SQVTM, CDR2 ANQGSEA. With V trimmed by 0 bases and J by 7 bases, 9 bases remained unmatched. The CDR3 is 15 residues long. The chain's CDR3 is CSVEDEGLDFHTQYF. The CDR3 nucleotides read TGCAGCGTTGAAGACGAGGGACTAGACTTCCATACGCAGTATTTT.

The chain recombines TRBV4-3 with TRBJ1-2; 7 nucleotides line up with TRBD1. The J segment lost 3 bases and the V segment lost 5 bases, leaving 0 bases of the junction unmatched. Per germline, CDR1 LGHNA and CDR2 YSLEER. The CDR3 totals 12 residues. The CDR3: CASSDRDYGYTF. The CDR3 DNA reads TGCGCCAGCAGCGACAGGGACTATGGCTACACCTTC.